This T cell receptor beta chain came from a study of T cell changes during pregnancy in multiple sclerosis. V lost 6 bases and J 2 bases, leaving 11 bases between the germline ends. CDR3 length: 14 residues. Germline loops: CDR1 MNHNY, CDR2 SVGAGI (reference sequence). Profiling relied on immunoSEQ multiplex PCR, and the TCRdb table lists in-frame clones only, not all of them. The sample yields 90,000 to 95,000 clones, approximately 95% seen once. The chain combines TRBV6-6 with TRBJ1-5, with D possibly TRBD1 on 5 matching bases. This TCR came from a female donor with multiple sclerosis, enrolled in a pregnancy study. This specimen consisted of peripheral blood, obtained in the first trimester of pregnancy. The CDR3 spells CASRWGVGNQPQHF. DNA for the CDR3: TGTGCCAGCAGGTGGGGCGTTGGCAATCAGCCCCAGCATTTT.